These 28 T cell receptor beta chains originate from one sample sequenced in a study of blood T cell repertoires in COVID-19. TCRdb keeps only in-frame clones here, not all; method: immunoSEQ multiplex PCR. The sample has 300,000 or so clones; around nine tenths are singletons. Sequencing used PBMCs or T cells enriched from blood (not recorded which). Source of these receptors: a woman aged 30 to 39 who had recovered from COVID-19.

This clone was counted a single time. The genes are TRBV18 and TRBJ1-1, with D possibly TRBD1 on 5 matching bases. Deletions cut 3 bases from V and 2 bases from J, with 13 bases between. Germline values: CDR1 KGHSH, CDR2 LQKENI. The CDR3 loop spans 15 amino acids. CDR3 in amino acids: CASSPSAQGNTEAFF. The CDR3 nucleotides read TGTGCCAGCTCACCCTCCGCCCAGGGAAACACTGAAGCTTTCTTT.

The chain couples TRBV9 to TRBJ2-1; 8 nucleotides align to TRBD2. Germline V gives CDR1 SGDLS, CDR2 YYNGEE. J was trimmed by 3 bases and V by 4 bases; bases with no gene match: 3. There are 14 residues in the CDR3. The CDR3 nucleotides read TGTGCCAGCAGCCTAGCGGGTGTCTACAATGAGCAGTTCTTC. Translating it yields CASSLAGVYNEQFF.

The V call is TRBV25-1, the J call TRBJ2-7, with D hard to call. There are 14 residues in the CDR3. Germline V CDR1 and CDR2: MGHDK, SYGVNS. The V end was cut by 2 bases, the J end by 0 bases, with 8 bases between. This chain's CDR3 is CASSERHRSYEQYF. CDR3 in DNA: TGTGCCAGCAGTGAACGACACCGCTCCTACGAGCAGTACTTC.

This chain uses TRBV11-2 with TRBJ1-2; a weak D match, TRBD1 (6 bases). CDR1 is SGHAT and CDR2 is FQNNGV in the germline V gene. This CDR3 spans 13 amino acids. V dropped 3 bases and J dropped 2 bases, with 7 bases sitting between them. The CDR3 DNA is TGTGCCAGCAGCTTCAGGGGCAACTATGGCTACACCTTC. It encodes CASSFRGNYGYTF.

CDR3: CASSQGQTRGTEAFF. The CDR3 region has the DNA TGCGCCAGCAGCCAGGGACAGACCAGAGGGACTGAAGCTTTCTTT. V usage is TRBV4-1 and J usage is TRBJ1-1, with 7 bases lining up with TRBD1. The trim removed 3 bases at V and 5 bases at J, leaving 9 bases unmatched. Germline-derived CDR1 and CDR2 are MGHRA and YSYEKL. The CDR3 is 15 residues long.

This chain joins TRBV9 and TRBJ1-2, with D unclear. V was shortened by 3 bases and J by 8 bases, with 17 bases between the two germline ends. The germline V gene encodes CDR1 SGDLS and CDR2 YYNGEE. The CDR3 totals 14 residues. The CDR3 nucleotides are TGTGCCAGCAGCGCCCTGAACCCTCGTCTAGGCTACACCTTC. Translation gives CASSALNPRLGYTF.

This chain links TRBV2 with TRBJ2-7; 7 bases line up with TRBD1. The germline V gene has CDR1 SNHLY and CDR2 FYNNEI. This CDR3 has 14 amino acids. With 4 bases clipped from V and 1 base from J, the junction kept 4 bases outside the gene matches. The CDR3 nucleotides are TGTGCCAGCAGTGGACAGGGTGGTTCCTACGAGCAGTACTTC. Its translation: CASSGQGGSYEQYF.

The chain is built from TRBV18 and TRBJ1-4; TRBD1 aligns across 7 bases. J was trimmed by 7 bases and V by 8 bases; bases with no gene match: 4. Germline-derived CDR1 and CDR2 are KGHSH and LQKENI. The CDR3 totals 12 residues. The CDR3 DNA follows: TGTGCCAGCGAGGGGGCGCCTGAAAAACTGTTTTTT. Its translation is CASEGAPEKLFF.

This clone was observed a single time. The rearrangement joins TRBV10-3 to TRBJ2-7; tentative D call: TRBD1 (6 bases). The CDR3 loop spans 14 amino acids. V lost 3 bases to trimming and J lost 4 bases, with 13 bases between them. The germline V gene has CDR1 ENHRY and CDR2 SYGVKD. This chain's CDR3 is CAISDTGTSYEQYF. As DNA, the CDR3 is TGTGCCATCAGTGATACAGGGACGAGTTACGAGCAGTACTTC.

The V call is TRBV6-6, the J call TRBJ2-7, with D perhaps TRBD2 (7 bases). CDR1 and CDR2 from the germline V gene are MNHNY and SVGAGI (reference sequence). Trimming took off 6 bases at V and 2 bases at J, with 17 bases between the two ends. The CDR3 has 15 amino acids. CDR3 protein: CASRRQGGDAYEQYF. CDR3 bases: TGTGCCAGCAGGCGACAAGGGGGGGATGCCTACGAGCAGTACTTC.

The gene calls are TRBV7-6 and TRBJ2-2; TRBD2 agrees at 10 bases. Trimming cost V 3 bases and J 4 bases; bases outside gene matches: 11. Per the germline V gene, CDR1 is SGHVS and CDR2 is FNYEAQ. The CDR3 loop spans 18 amino acids. As DNA, the CDR3 is TGTGCCAGCAGCTTTCGGGCCCTAGCGGGGGTTACCACCGGGGAGCTGTTTTTT. It encodes CASSFRALAGVTTGELFF.

The chain employs TRBV6-6 and TRBJ2-5, with TRBD2 matching 9 bases. Germline CDR1 MNHNY, CDR2 SVGAGI (reference sequence). CDR3 length: 14 residues. Trimming cost V 5 bases and J 4 bases; bases outside gene matches: 5. The CDR3 sequence: CASSGLAGSETQYF. CDR3 sequence (DNA): TGTGCCAGCAGTGGCCTAGCGGGATCAGAGACCCAGTACTTC.

The chain has TRBV19 and TRBJ1-2; D gene unclear. The CDR3 sequence is 15 residues long. Trimming took off 5 bases at V and 3 bases at J, with 16 bases between the two ends. Germline assignment: CDR1 LNHDA and CDR2 SQIVND (reference sequence). CDR3 amino acids: CASSPSTRGYYGYTF. CDR3 DNA sequence: TGTGCCAGTAGTCCCTCAACCCGAGGGTACTATGGCTACACCTTC.

The CDR3 loop is CASSPGQGRSHEQYF. The CDR3 nucleotides read TGTGCCAGCTCACCGGGACAGGGGAGATCTCACGAGCAGTACTTC. The V gene is TRBV18, the J gene TRBJ2-7; TRBD1 matches 10 bases. With V trimmed by 3 bases and J by 5 bases, 7 bases remained unmatched. Germline CDR1 and CDR2: KGHSH and LQKENI. The CDR3 has 15 residues.

This clone was detected once. The genes are TRBV3-1 (or the pseudogene TRBV3-2) and TRBJ1-2; a weak D match, TRBD1 (5 bases). V lost 11 bases to trimming and J lost 4 bases, with 17 bases between them. Germline lookup yields CDR1 LGHDT and CDR2 YNNKEL (reference sequence). The CDR3 covers 13 residues. CDR3 amino acids: CAASTQGGYGYTF. The CDR3 DNA follows: TGTGCCGCCAGCACCCAGGGTGGCTATGGCTACACCTTC.

This clone was detected only once. This chain uses TRBV30 with TRBJ1-1; TRBD1 matches at 9 bases. V dropped 8 bases and J dropped 3; count of bases not matched to a gene: 7. This CDR3 comprises 13 residues. CDR1 and CDR2 from the germline V gene are GTSNPN and SVGIG (reference sequence). CDR3 protein: CATRRTGDTEAFF. The CDR3 region has the DNA TGTGCCACCCGTAGGACAGGGGACACTGAAGCTTTCTTT.

The chain couples TRBV2 to TRBJ2-5; no clear D. With 6 bases removed from V and 1 base from J, the gap between germline ends came to 18 bases. This CDR3 comprises 16 residues. The germline CDR1 and CDR2 sequences are SNHLY and FYNNEI. CDR3 amino acids: CASRDARQTFQETQYF. The CDR3 region has the DNA TGTGCCAGCAGAGATGCGCGCCAGACATTCCAAGAGACCCAGTACTTC. Based on the CDR3 plus reference TRBV2 and TRBJ2-5, the full variable domain is EPEVTQTPSHQVTQMGQEVILRCVPISNHLYFYWYRQILGQKVEFLVSFYNNEISEKSEIFDDQFSVERPDGSNFTLKIRSTKLEDSAMYFCASRDARQTFQETQYFGPGTRLLVL.

The rearrangement links TRBV4-3 to TRBJ1-4; TRBD1 is a possible D gene (6 bases). The CDR3 runs 16 residues. V lost 1 base and J 10 bases, leaving 19 bases between the germline ends. CDR1 and CDR2 from the germline V gene are LGHNA and YSLEER. CDR3 sequence: CASSQATGRAGGKLFF. DNA for the CDR3: TGCGCCAGCAGCCAAGCAACAGGGCGGGCGGGAGGAAAACTGTTTTTT.

This clone was seen a few times. The chain is built from TRBV21-1 and TRBJ1-1. TRBV21-1 is deemed a pseudogene. The CDR3 contains 17 residues. CDR3 nucleotide sequence: TGTGCCAGCAGCAAAGGGGGGGTGAGTCGGGGTCCCCCTGAAGCTTTCTTT. Residues: CASSKGGVSRGPPEAFF.

V is TRBV5-4 and J is TRBJ1-4; 10 bases fit TRBD1. This CDR3 has 14 residues. V lost 2 bases and J lost 11; bases outside the gene matches: 6. Germline-derived CDR1 and CDR2 are SGHNT and YYREEE (reference sequence). The CDR3 sequence is CASSFGTGERKLFF. The CDR3 DNA follows: TGTGCCAGCAGCTTCGGGACAGGGGAAAGGAAACTGTTTTTT.

The CDR3 DNA sequence: TGTGCCAGCAGCCAAGATCGGGTCGGGGAGACCCAGTACTTC. Its translation is CASSQDRVGETQYF. The chain couples TRBV3-1 (or the pseudogene TRBV3-2) to TRBJ2-5, with D unresolved. The germline V and J ends were trimmed by 0 bases and 5 bases, with 10 bases remaining between them. CDR1 and CDR2 from the germline V gene are LGHDT and YNNKEL (reference sequence). The CDR3 extends over 14 amino acids.

The chain combines TRBV18 with TRBJ1-5, with no clear D. This CDR3 is built from 14 residues. V lost 2 bases and J lost 5, with 10 bases in between. Looked up from germline, CDR1 is KGHSH and CDR2 is LQKENI. This CDR3 is CASSPGLRDQPQHF. CDR3 DNA sequence: TGTGCCAGCTCACCAGGCCTCCGGGATCAGCCCCAGCATTTT.

The chain is built from TRBV7-9 and TRBJ1-2, with 8 bases lining up with TRBD1. With V trimmed by 4 bases and J by 4 bases, 5 bases remained unmatched. This CDR3 contains 14 residues. The germline V gene has CDR1 SEHNR and CDR2 FQNEAQ (reference sequence). The CDR3 reads CASSSQGGGYGYTF. In DNA form, the CDR3 reads TGTGCCAGCAGCTCACAGGGGGGAGGCTATGGCTACACCTTC.

The chain combines TRBV4-1 with TRBJ1-4; a weak D match, TRBD1 (5 bases). Trimming took off 4 bases at V and 8 bases at J, with 23 bases between the two ends. The CDR3 is 17 amino acids. The germline CDR1 and CDR2 sequences are MGHRA and YSYEKL. The CDR3 DNA follows: TGCGCCAGCAGCCCGACGGGGGGGATGGACCTAGGAGAAAAACTGTTTTTT. It encodes CASSPTGGMDLGEKLFF.

This clone was detected only a few times. The chain couples TRBV15 to TRBJ1-5; TRBD1 might be the D (5 bases). This CDR3 region has 13 residues. V was clipped by 3 bases and J by 9 bases, with 12 bases between them. Germline CDR1 is LNHNV and CDR2 is YYDKDF (reference sequence). CDR3 nucleotide sequence: TGTGCCACCAGCAGCCCAGCCCAGGGGCCCCAGCATTTT. Protein sequence: CATSSPAQGPQHF.

The rearrangement joins TRBV11-2 to TRBJ1-3; tentatively, D is TRBD1 (5 bases). With 0 bases removed from V and 5 bases from J, the gap between germline ends came to 14 bases. The CDR3 has 16 amino acids. Germline V gene data show CDR1 as SGHAT and CDR2 as FQNNGV. The CDR3 reads CASSLDRYGGRNTIYF. The CDR3 DNA is TGTGCCAGCAGCTTAGATCGGTACGGGGGAAGAAACACCATATATTTT.

This clone showed up just a few times. The chain couples TRBV6-1 to TRBJ1-6, with a weak D call TRBD1 (5 bases). The CDR3 totals 14 residues. Germline-derived CDR1 and CDR2 are MNHNS and SASEGT. V was pared by 3 bases and J by 11 bases, with 14 bases between. DNA of the CDR3: TGTGCCAGCAGTGACCTATCAGGGATGACACCCCTCCACTTT. Its translation is CASSDLSGMTPLHF.

The chain couples TRBV19 to TRBJ1-5; D unclear. The CDR3 length is 13 residues. V shed 1 base and J shed 4 bases, with 5 bases lying between them. Germline CDR1 LNHDA, CDR2 SQIVND (reference sequence). This chain's CDR3 is CASSIGANQPQHF. CDR3 bases: TGTGCCAGTAGTATAGGGGCGAATCAGCCCCAGCATTTT.